This T cell receptor (beta chain) was recorded in a study of cytomegalovirus exposure and HLA in healthy donors. At the level of the study: Per a later analysis, the 666 first-cohort and 120 validation repertoires shared one platform. Study-level findings and limits: The study labeled roughly 160 TCR beta chains cytomegalovirus-associated.

The repertoire was sequenced with immunoSEQ multiplex PCR; TCRdb's copy has only in-frame clones and lacks some. Of some 90,000 clones in the sample, around 88% were seen once. In the case of this clone: What it binds is unknown.

This receptor was taken from a woman in her twenties or thirties in good health and CMV-seronegative. What was sequenced was PBMCs.

CDR3 in DNA: TGTGCCAGCAGCCCCTCTTCTAGCGGGAGCTCCTACGAGCAGTACTTC. Amino acid sequence: CASSPSSSGSSYEQYF. The chain employs TRBV4-2 and TRBJ2-7, with 10 nucleotides matching TRBD2. The V and J ends lost 4 bases and 0 bases, in that order; junction bases with no gene match: 6. The CDR3 totals 16 residues. Germline assignment: CDR1 LGHNA and CDR2 YNFKEQ.